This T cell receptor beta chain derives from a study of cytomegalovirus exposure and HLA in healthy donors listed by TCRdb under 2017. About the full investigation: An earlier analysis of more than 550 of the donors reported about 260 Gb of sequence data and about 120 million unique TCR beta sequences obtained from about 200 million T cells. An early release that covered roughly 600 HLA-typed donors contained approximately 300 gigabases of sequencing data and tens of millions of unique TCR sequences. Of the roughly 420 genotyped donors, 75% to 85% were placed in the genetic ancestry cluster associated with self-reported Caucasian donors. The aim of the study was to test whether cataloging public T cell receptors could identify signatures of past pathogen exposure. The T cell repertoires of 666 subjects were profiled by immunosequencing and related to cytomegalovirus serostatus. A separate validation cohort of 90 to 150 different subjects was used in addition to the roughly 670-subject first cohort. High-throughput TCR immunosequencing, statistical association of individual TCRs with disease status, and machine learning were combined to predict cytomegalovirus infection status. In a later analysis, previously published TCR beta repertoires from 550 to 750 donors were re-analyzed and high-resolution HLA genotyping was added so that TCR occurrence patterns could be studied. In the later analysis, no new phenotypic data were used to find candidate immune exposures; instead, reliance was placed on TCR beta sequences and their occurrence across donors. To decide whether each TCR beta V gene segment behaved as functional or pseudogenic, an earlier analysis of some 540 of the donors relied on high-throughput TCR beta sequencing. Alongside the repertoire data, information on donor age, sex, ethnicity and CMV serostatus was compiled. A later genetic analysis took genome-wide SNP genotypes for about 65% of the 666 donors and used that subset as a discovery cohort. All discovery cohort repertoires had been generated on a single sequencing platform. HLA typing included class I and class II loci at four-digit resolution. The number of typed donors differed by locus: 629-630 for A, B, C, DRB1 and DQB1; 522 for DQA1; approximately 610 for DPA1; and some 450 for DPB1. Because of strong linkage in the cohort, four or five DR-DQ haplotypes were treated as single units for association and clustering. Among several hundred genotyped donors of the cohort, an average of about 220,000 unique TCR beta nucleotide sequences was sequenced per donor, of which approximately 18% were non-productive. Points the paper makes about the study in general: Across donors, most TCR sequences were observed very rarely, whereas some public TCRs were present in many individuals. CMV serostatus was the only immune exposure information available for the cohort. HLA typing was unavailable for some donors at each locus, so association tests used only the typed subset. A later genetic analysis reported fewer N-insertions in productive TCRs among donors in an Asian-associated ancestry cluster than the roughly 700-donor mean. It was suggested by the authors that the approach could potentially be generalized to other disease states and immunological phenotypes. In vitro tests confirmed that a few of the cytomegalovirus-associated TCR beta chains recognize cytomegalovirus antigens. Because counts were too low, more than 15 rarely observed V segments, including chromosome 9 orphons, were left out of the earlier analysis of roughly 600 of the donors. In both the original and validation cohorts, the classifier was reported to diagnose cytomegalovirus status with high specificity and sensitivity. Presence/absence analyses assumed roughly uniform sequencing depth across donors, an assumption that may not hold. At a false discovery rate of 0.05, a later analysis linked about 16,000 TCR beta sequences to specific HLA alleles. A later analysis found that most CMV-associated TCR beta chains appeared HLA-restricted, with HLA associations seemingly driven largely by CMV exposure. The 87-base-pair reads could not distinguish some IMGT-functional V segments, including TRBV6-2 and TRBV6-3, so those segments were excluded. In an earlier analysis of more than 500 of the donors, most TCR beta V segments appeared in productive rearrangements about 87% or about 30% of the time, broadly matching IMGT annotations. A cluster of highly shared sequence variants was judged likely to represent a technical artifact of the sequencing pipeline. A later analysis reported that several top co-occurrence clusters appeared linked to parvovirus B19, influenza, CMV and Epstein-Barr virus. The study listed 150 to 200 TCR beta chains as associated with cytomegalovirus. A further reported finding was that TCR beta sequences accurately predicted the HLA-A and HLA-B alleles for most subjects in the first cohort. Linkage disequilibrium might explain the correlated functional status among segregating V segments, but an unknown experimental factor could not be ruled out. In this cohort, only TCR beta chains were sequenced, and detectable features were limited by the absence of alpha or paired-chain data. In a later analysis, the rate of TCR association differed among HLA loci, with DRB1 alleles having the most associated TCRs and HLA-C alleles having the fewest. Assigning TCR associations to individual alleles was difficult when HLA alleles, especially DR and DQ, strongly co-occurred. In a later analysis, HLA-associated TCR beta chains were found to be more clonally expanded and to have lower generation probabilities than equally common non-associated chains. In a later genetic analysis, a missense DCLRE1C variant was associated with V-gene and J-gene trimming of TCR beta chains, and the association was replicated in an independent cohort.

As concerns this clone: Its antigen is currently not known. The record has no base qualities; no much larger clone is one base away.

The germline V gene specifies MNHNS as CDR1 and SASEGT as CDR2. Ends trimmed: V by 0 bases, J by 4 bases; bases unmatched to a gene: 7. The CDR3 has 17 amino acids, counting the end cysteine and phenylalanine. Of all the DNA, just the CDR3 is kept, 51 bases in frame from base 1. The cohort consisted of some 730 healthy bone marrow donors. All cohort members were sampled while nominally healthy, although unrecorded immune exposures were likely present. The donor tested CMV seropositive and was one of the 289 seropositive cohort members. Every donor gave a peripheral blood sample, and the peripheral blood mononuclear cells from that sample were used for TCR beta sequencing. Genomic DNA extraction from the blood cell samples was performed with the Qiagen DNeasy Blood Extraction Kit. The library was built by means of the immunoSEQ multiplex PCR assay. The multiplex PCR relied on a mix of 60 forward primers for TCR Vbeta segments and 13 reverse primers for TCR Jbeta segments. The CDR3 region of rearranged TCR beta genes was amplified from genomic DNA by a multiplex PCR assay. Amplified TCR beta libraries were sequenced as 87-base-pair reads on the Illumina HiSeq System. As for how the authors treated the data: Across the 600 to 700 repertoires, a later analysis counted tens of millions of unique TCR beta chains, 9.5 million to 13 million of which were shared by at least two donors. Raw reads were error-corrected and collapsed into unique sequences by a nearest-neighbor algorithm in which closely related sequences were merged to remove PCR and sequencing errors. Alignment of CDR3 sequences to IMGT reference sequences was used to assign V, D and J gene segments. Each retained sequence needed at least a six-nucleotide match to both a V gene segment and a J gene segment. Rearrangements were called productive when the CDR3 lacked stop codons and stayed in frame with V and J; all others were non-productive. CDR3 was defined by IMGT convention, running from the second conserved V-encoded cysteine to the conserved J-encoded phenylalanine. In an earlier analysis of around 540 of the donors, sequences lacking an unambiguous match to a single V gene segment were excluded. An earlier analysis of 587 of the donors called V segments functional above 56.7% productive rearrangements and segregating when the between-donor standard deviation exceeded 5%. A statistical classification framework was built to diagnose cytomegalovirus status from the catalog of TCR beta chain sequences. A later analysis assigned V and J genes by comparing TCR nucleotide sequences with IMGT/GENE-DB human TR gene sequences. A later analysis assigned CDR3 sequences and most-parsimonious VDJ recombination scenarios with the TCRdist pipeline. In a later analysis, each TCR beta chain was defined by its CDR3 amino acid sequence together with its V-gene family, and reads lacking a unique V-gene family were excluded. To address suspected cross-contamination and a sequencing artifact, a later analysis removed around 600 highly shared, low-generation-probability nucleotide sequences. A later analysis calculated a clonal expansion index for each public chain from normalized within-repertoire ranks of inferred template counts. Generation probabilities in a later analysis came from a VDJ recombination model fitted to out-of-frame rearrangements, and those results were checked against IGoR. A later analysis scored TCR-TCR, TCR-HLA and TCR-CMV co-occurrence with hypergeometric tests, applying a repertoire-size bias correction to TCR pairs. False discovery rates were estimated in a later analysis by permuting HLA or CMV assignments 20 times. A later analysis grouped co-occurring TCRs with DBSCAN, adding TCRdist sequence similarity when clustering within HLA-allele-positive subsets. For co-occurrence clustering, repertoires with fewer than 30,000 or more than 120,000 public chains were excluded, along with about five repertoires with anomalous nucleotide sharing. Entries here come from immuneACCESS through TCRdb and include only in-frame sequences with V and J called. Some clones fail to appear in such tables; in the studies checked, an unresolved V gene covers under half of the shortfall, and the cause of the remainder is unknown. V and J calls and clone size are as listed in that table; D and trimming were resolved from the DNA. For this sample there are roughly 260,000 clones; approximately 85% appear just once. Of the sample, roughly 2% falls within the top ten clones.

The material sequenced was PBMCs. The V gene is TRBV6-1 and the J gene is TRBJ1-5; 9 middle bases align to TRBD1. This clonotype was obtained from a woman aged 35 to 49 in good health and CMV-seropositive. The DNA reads TGTGCCAGCAGTGAAGCGCCGGGACAGGGCGCGAATCAGCCCCAGCATTTT. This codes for CASSEAPGQGANQPQHF.